This entry is about one T cell receptor beta chain. Use of 60 Vbeta and 13 Jbeta primers characterized the PCR. Sequencing used immunoSEQ multiplex PCR; TCRdb keeps in-frame clones, though not all of them. The table shows fewer than 200,000 clones, with around 80% occurring only once. The data were obtained in a study of cytomegalovirus exposure and HLA in healthy donors. V dropped 2 bases and J dropped 5 bases, with 10 bases sitting between them. The CDR3 loop spans 13 amino acids. CDR1 is SGHNT and CDR2 is YYREEE in the germline V gene (reference sequence). What was sequenced was PBMCs. This TCR was recovered from a middle-aged man in good health and CMV-seronegative. The chain combines TRBV5-4 with TRBJ1-2; a weak D match, TRBD1 (5 bases). CDR3 nucleotides: TGTGCCAGCAGCTTCGACAGCCGGTATGGCTACACCTTC. This sequence encodes CASSFDSRYGYTF. Full variable domain (missing parts from reference TRBV5-4 and TRBJ1-2): ETGVTQSPTHLIKTRGQQVTLRCSSQSGHNTVSWYQQALGQGPQFIFQYYREEENGRGNFPPRFSGLQFPNYSSELNVNALELDDSALYLCASSFDSRYGYTFGSGTRLTVV.